Detailed here is one T cell receptor (beta chain). This sample is drawn from a study of blood T cell repertoires in COVID-19. Produced via immunoSEQ multiplex PCR; TCRdb's table is partial and in-frame only. The data hold roughly 150,000 clones, with approximately 90% observed a single time. The CDR3 contains 15 residues. Losses at the gene ends were 2 bases for V and 16 bases for J; bases not matched to a gene: 10. Germline V gene sequence: CDR1 MNHEY, CDR2 SVGEGT. Sequenced: peripheral blood. The receptor comes from a man between 50 and 59 years old who had recovered from COVID-19. The chain combines TRBV6-2 or TRBV6-3 with TRBJ2-1; 14 positions match TRBD2. DNA of the CDR3: TGTGCCAGCAGTTACACGGGACTAGCGGGGGTCCAGGCATTCTTC. Translated, it gives CASSYTGLAGVQAFF.